These 22 T cell receptor beta chains came from one sample sequenced in a study of OX40 agonist ivuxolimab in advanced cancers. Clones were sequenced by immunoSEQ multiplex PCR, and TCRdb holds only the in-frame ones, with some missing. In the table there are some 14,000 clones, 82% of which are singletons. This material consisted of CD4+ or CD8+ T cells sorted from blood, taken in a trial of the OX40 agonist ivuxolimab. Receptors were obtained from an adult with an advanced solid tumor such as melanoma, head and neck, liver or kidney cancer.

The rearrangement uses TRBV7-9 and TRBJ2-1; TRBD1 agrees at 9 bases. The CDR3 is 15 amino acids. V shed 2 bases and J 6 bases; nucleotides not matched to a gene: 5. Germline values: CDR1 SEHNR, CDR2 FQNEAQ (reference sequence). The CDR3 nucleotides read TGTGCCAGCAGCTTACGGACAGGGGTGGTCAATGAGCAGTTCTTC. This gives the protein CASSLRTGVVNEQFF.

The chain employs TRBV9 and TRBJ2-4; tentatively, D is TRBD1 (5 bases). Trimming shortened V by 0 bases and J by 5 bases, and 12 bases separated the two germline ends. This CDR3 is 15 amino acids long. Germline V CDR1 and CDR2: SGDLS, YYNGEE. CDR3 protein: CASSVEGDPQNIQYF. The CDR3, as DNA: TGTGCCAGCAGCGTAGAAGGGGATCCGCAAAACATTCAGTACTTC.

This clone was observed a handful of times. The rearrangement joins TRBV5-8 to TRBJ2-3, with D possibly called TRBD1 or TRBD2 (5 bases each). The CDR3 is 16 residues long. The V end was cut by 5 bases, the J end by 0 bases, with 16 bases between. The germline gives CDR1 SGHTS, CDR2 YDEGEE. As DNA, the CDR3 is TGTGCCAGCAGTTACGGGGACGGTTCTAGCACAGATACGCAGTATTTT. Protein product: CASSYGDGSSTDTQYF.

The gene calls are TRBV19 and TRBJ1-2; perhaps TRBD1 as D (5 bases). V shed 7 bases and J shed 4 bases, with 19 bases lying between them. This CDR3 has 15 amino acids. CDR1 and CDR2 from the germline V gene are LNHDA and SQIVND (reference sequence). The CDR3 loop reads CASTPGGGMGYGYTF. CDR3 nucleotide sequence: TGTGCCAGTACCCCCGGGGGGGGTATGGGCTATGGCTACACCTTC.

The chain employs TRBV19 and TRBJ2-1, with 10 bases identical to TRBD2. V gave up 2 bases and J gave up 7 bases; unmatched junction bases: 5. Germline assignment: CDR1 LNHDA and CDR2 SQIVND (reference sequence). The CDR3 loop spans 15 amino acids. The CDR3 loop reads CASSILGLAINEQFF. The CDR3, as DNA: TGTGCCAGTAGTATACTGGGACTAGCGATTAATGAGCAGTTCTTC.

The CDR3 DNA is TGCGCCAGCAGCCGAGGAGAAGCCATAGAGCAGTACTTC. It is translated as CASSRGEAIEQYF. The rearrangement links TRBV4-1 to TRBJ2-7; D remains unclear. In germline, CDR1 is MGHRA, CDR2 YSYEKL. Trimming took 4 bases from V and 7 from J, leaving 14 bases between them. The CDR3 loop spans 13 amino acids.

The chain is built from TRBV6-1 and TRBJ2-1; 8 positions agree with TRBD1. In germline, CDR1 is MNHNS, CDR2 SASEGT. The junction had 9 bases not matched to a gene; V was cut back by 8 bases and J by 6 bases. This CDR3 is 14 amino acids long. CDR3 protein: CASYYTGGRNEQFF. As DNA, the CDR3 is TGTGCCAGCTATTATACAGGGGGGCGCAATGAGCAGTTCTTC.

This rearrangement joins TRBV19 to TRBJ2-1; 7 bases are a match to TRBD2. CDR3 length equals 12 residues. Germline trimming cut 6 bases from V and 10 bases from J; bases unmatched to any gene: 6. In germline, CDR1 is LNHDA, CDR2 SQIVND (reference sequence). CDR3 amino acids: CASRAGDPEQFF. The CDR3 DNA sequence: TGTGCCAGTAGGGCGGGGGACCCGGAGCAGTTCTTC.

By frequency in the sample, this clone is medium-sized. The J gene is TRBJ1-2, the V gene TRBV13; 9 nucleotides align to TRBD1. Germline V gives CDR1 PRHDT, CDR2 FYEKMQ (reference sequence). With 5 bases clipped from V and 6 bases from J, the junction kept 10 bases outside the gene matches. CDR3 length: 15 amino acids. The DNA for the CDR3 is TGTGCCAGCAGCGGCATGGGACAGGGAGATAATGGCTACACCTTC. This codes for CASSGMGQGDNGYTF.

This clone was detected ten times or more. The chain has TRBV7-7 and TRBJ1-5; D is ambiguous. Germline V lookup: CDR1 SSHAT, CDR2 FNYEAQ (reference sequence). V dropped 8 bases and J dropped 6 bases, with 11 bases sitting between them. This CDR3 comprises 12 residues. The CDR3 sequence is CASALGVQPQHF. In DNA form, the CDR3 reads TGTGCCAGCGCCCTCGGGGTTCAGCCCCAGCATTTT.

V gene TRBV9 combines with J gene TRBJ2-1; TRBD1 aligns across 10 bases. With V trimmed by 6 bases and J by 6 bases, 9 bases remained unmatched. CDR1 and CDR2 from the germline V gene are SGDLS and YYNGEE. This CDR3 contains 15 residues. The CDR3 here is CASTLGQGEVNEQFF. The CDR3 DNA reads as TGTGCCAGCACCCTCGGACAGGGGGAGGTCAATGAGCAGTTCTTC. The complete variable domain, with remaining parts taken from reference TRBV9 and TRBJ2-1, reads DSGVTQTPKHLITATGQRVTLRCSPRSGDLSVYWYQQSLDQGLQFLIQYYNGEERAKGNILERFSAQQFPDLHSELNLSSLELGDSALYFCASTLGQGEVNEQFFGPGTRLTVL.

This clone is deemed medium-sized (0.01 to 0.1%). The CDR3 loop is CASSQTGQGDSPLHF. CDR3 nucleotide sequence: TGCGCCAGCAGCCAGACTGGTCAGGGTGATTCACCCCTCCACTTT. V gene TRBV4-1 combines with J gene TRBJ1-6; tentatively, D is TRBD1 (5 bases). Between the trimmed V and J ends, which lost 3 bases and 8 bases, there was a span of 14 bases. The CDR3 is made up of 15 amino acids. The V gene's germline CDR1 is MGHRA and CDR2 YSYEKL.

The chain employs TRBV11-2 and TRBJ1-1; D remains unclear. Trimming shortened V by 1 base and J by 1 base, and 10 bases separated the two germline ends. The CDR3 extends over 15 amino acids. Germline V lookup: CDR1 SGHAT, CDR2 FQNNGV. Written as DNA, the CDR3 is TGTGCCAGCAGCTTAGCTTTGGGATCGAACACTGAAGCTTTCTTT. Its protein product is CASSLALGSNTEAFF.

This clone has just one count. This chain connects TRBV7-2 to TRBJ2-7; 7 bases map to TRBD2. The length of the CDR3 is 13 residues. V was pared by 4 bases and J by 1 base, with 1 base of the junction left unmatched. In germline, CDR1 is SGHTA, CDR2 FQGNSA. The CDR3 bases are TGTGCCAGCAGCTCGGGACTATCCTACGAGCAGTACTTC. This sequence encodes CASSSGLSYEQYF.

This chain links TRBV6-5 with TRBJ2-5, with 10 positions matching TRBD1. The CDR3 is made up of 16 amino acids. From germline, CDR1 is MNHEY and CDR2 SVGAGI. Losses at the gene ends were 2 bases for V and 3 bases for J; bases not matched to a gene: 6. CDR3 nucleotide sequence: TGTGCCAGCAGTTACGCCGACAGGGGGCGAGAAGAGACCCAGTACTTC. Its translation: CASSYADRGREETQYF.

The J gene is TRBJ2-7, the V gene TRBV9; 8 bases are a match to TRBD1. This CDR3 has 15 amino acids. The ends lost 0 bases at V and 4 bases at J; junction bases unmatched: 6. CDR1 is SGDLS and CDR2 is YYNGEE in the germline V gene. The CDR3 spells CASSVDGTGFYEQYF. CDR3 DNA sequence: TGTGCCAGCAGCGTAGATGGGACAGGCTTTTACGAGCAGTACTTC.

This chain links TRBV7-9 with TRBJ1-1; D perhaps matches TRBD1 (5 bases). Germline V gene lookup returns CDR1 SEHNR and CDR2 FQNEAQ (reference sequence). Trimming cost V 0 bases and J 1 base, with 6 bases left between them. The CDR3 sequence is 14 residues long. The CDR3 bases are TGTGCCAGCAGCTTAGCCCAGGGGAACACTGAAGCTTTCTTT. Translating it yields CASSLAQGNTEAFF.

As for this clone: The junction does not match germline at one end; this may be a read error. The chain combines TRBV11-2 with TRBJ1-1; D uncertain. Germline CDR1 SGHAT, CDR2 FQNNGV. The CDR3 sequence is 14 residues long. CDR3 bases: TGCGCCAGCAGCCCCGAGGCTGGGATTACTGAAGCTTTCTTT. This gives the protein CASSPEAGITEAFF.

This clone was counted only a few times. V and J are TRBV6-4 and TRBJ2-3, with no clear D. The V and J ends lost 0 bases and 1 base respectively, with 5 bases between them. The CDR3 has 14 amino acids. Germline V lookup: CDR1 MRHNA, CDR2 SNTAGT. For the CDR3, the DNA is TGTGCCAGCAGTGACTCCCCGGGCACAGATACGCAGTATTTT. The encoded protein is CASSDSPGTDTQYF.

The genes are TRBV5-1 and TRBJ2-1; 11 bases map to TRBD1. Germline loops: CDR1 SGHRS, CDR2 YFSETQ. This CDR3 has 15 amino acids. The V segment lost 3 bases and the J segment 5 bases; nucleotides outside the gene matches: 4. CDR3 sequence (DNA): TGCGCCAGCAGCTGGACAGGGGGCGGTCACAATGAGCAGTTCTTC. Amino acids: CASSWTGGGHNEQFF.

This sequence joins TRBV6-6 and TRBJ1-2, with D hard to call. CDR3 length equals 11 residues. CDR1 MNHNY and CDR2 SVGAGI come from the germline V gene (reference sequence). Trimming removed 0 bases at V and 10 bases at J, with 6 bases between. The CDR3 nucleotides are TGTGCCAGCAGTTACTCGTTGGCCTACACCTTC. Its translation: CASSYSLAYTF.

The chain recombines TRBV6-6 with TRBJ1-4, with a weak D call TRBD1 (6 bases). Looked up from germline, CDR1 is MNHNY and CDR2 is SVGAGI (reference sequence). This CDR3 spans 15 amino acids. V gave up 6 bases and J gave up 4 bases, with 15 bases separating them. CDR3 in amino acids: CASRILGQLNEKLFF. Here the CDR3 DNA reads TGTGCCAGCAGAATACTCGGACAGCTTAATGAAAAACTGTTTTTT.